A single sample gave rise to the 8 T cell receptor beta chains below, sequenced in a study of cytomegalovirus exposure and HLA in healthy donors. It was with 60 Vbeta and 13 Jbeta primers that the PCR ran. Using immunoSEQ multiplex PCR, the repertoire was profiled, and TCRdb retains in-frame clones only, with some absent. The sample has 200,000 to 250,000 clones, around 80% seen once. Sequencing was carried out using PBMCs. These receptor sequences come from a boy aged 2-9 years in good health and CMV-seronegative.

CDR3: CASSFSGSTDTQYF. In DNA, the CDR3 is TGTGCCAGCAGCTTTTCCGGTAGCACAGATACGCAGTATTTT. V usage is TRBV5-4 and J usage is TRBJ2-3; no clear D. Germline loops: CDR1 SGHNT, CDR2 YYREEE (reference sequence). Trimming took off 2 bases at V and 0 bases at J, with 7 bases between the two ends. The CDR3 covers 14 residues.

With regard to this clone: A much bigger clone sits one base away, suggesting this may be a read error. The gene calls are TRBV6-1 and TRBJ2-7, with D unresolved. Germline lookup yields CDR1 MNHNS and CDR2 SASEGT. The CDR3 has 11 amino acids. Trimming stripped 3 bases from V and 2 bases from J, with 2 bases between. CDR3 loop: CASSDAYEQYF. CDR3 sequence (DNA): TGTGCCAGCAGTGACGCCTACGAGCAGTACTTC.

The chain combines TRBV19 with TRBJ2-1, with 10 nucleotides matching TRBD2. Germline trimming cut 6 bases from V and 0 bases from J; bases unmatched to any gene: 5. The CDR3 extends over 16 amino acids. Germline V lookup: CDR1 LNHDA, CDR2 SQIVND (reference sequence). CDR3 sequence reads: CASSPSSGSSYNEQFF. CDR3 in DNA: TGTGCCAGTAGCCCTTCTAGCGGGAGCTCCTACAATGAGCAGTTCTTC.

This chain uses TRBV6-1 with TRBJ2-7; a weak D match, TRBD2 (6 bases). V lost 5 bases to trimming and J lost 1 base, with 12 bases between them. CDR1 is MNHNS, CDR2 SASEGT, per germline. The CDR3 has 14 amino acids. The CDR3 region has the DNA TGTGCCAGCAGTCCAAGACTAGTATCCTACGAGCAGTACTTC. This codes for CASSPRLVSYEQYF.

V gene TRBV29-1 combines with J gene TRBJ2-2; D gene uncertain. Trimming took 0 bases from V and 3 from J, leaving 5 bases between them. Germline V gives CDR1 SQVTM, CDR2 ANQGSEA. CDR3 length equals 13 residues. The CDR3 region is CSVEDRYTGELFF. The CDR3 nucleotides read TGCAGCGTTGAAGACCGTTACACCGGGGAGCTGTTTTTT.

This clone has more than one count but fewer than ten. The chain uses TRBV5-6 and TRBJ1-2; TRBD1 matches 11 bases. Germline trimming cut 4 bases from V and 6 bases from J; bases unmatched to any gene: 5. The CDR3 has 14 amino acids. In germline, CDR1 is SGHDT, CDR2 YYEEEE. CDR3 residues: CASSLGTGGHGYTF. DNA of the CDR3: TGTGCCAGCAGCCTCGGGACAGGGGGACATGGCTACACCTTC.

In its sample, this clone was seen a few times. The chain joins TRBV2 to TRBJ2-3; possible D gene TRBD1, 5 bases. The germline V gene has CDR1 SNHLY and CDR2 FYNNEI. There are 14 residues in the CDR3. V gave up 3 bases and J gave up 6 bases, with 13 bases separating them. This chain's CDR3 is CASSDRVLSDTQYF. In DNA, the CDR3 is TGTGCCAGCAGTGACAGGGTCTTATCGGATACGCAGTATTTT.

The CDR3 loop reads CASTRPGLAGADTQYF. CDR3 bases: TGTGCCAGCACCCGCCCCGGCCTAGCGGGAGCAGATACGCAGTATTTT. The V gene is TRBV7-9, the J gene TRBJ2-3; TRBD2 agrees at 10 bases. Per germline, CDR1 SEHNR and CDR2 FQNEAQ (reference sequence). This CDR3 comprises 16 residues. V trimming: 7 bases; J trimming: 4 bases; junction bases outside the gene matches: 11.